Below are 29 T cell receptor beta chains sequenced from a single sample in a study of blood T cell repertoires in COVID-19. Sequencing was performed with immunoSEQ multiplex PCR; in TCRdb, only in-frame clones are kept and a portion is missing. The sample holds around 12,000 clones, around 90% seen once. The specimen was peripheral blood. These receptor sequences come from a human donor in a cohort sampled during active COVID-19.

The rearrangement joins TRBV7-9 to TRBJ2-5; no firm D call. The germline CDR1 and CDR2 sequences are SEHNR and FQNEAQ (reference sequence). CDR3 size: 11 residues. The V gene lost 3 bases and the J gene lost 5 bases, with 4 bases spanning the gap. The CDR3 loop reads CASSLQETQYF. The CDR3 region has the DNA TGTGCCAGCAGCTTGCAGGAGACCCAGTACTTC.

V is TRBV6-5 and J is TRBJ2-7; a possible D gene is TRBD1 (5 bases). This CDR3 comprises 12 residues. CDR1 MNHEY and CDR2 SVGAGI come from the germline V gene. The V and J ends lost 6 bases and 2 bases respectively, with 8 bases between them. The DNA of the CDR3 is TGTGCCAGCAGGAGACAGCCCTACGAGCAGTACTTC. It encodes CASRRQPYEQYF.

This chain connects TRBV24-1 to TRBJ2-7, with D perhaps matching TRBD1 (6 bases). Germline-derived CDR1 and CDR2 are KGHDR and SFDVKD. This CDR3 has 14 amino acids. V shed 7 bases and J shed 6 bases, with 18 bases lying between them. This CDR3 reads CATSLTTQGSEQYF. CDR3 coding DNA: TGTGCCACCAGCCTGACCACACAGGGTTCCGAGCAGTACTTC.

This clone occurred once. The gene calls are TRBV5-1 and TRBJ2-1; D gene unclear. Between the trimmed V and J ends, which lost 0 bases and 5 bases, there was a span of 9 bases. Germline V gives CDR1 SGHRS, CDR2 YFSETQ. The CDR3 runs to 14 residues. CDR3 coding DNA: TGCGCCAGCAGCTTGGGGGTTCTAGACAATGAGCAGTTCTTC. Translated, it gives CASSLGVLDNEQFF.

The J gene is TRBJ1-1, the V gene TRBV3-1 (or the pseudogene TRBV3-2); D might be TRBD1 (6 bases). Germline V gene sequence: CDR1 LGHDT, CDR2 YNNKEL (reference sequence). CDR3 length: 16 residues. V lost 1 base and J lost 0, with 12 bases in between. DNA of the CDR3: TGTGCCAGCAGCCAAGGGGCAGGGACACTGAACACTGAAGCTTTCTTT. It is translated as CASSQGAGTLNTEAFF.

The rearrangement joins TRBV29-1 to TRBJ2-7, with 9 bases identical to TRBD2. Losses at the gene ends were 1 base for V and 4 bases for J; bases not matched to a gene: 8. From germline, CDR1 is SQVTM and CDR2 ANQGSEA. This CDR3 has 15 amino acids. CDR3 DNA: TGCAGCGTTGAAGGGGGTAGCGGGAGTGGGTACGAGCAGTACTTC. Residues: CSVEGGSGSGYEQYF.

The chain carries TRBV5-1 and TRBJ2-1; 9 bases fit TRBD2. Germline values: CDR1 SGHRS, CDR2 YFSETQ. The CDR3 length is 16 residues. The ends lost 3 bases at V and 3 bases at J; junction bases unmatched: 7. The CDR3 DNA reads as TGCGCCAGCAGCTCCCTCGGCGGGAGGGGCTACAATGAGCAGTTCTTC. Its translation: CASSSLGGRGYNEQFF.

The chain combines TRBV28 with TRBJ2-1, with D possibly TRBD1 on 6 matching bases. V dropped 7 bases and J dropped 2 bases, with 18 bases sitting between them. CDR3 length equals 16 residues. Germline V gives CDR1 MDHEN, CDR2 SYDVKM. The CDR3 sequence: CASTPALGAAYNEQFF. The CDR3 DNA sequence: TGTGCCAGCACCCCGGCCCTGGGGGCCGCCTACAATGAGCAGTTCTTC.

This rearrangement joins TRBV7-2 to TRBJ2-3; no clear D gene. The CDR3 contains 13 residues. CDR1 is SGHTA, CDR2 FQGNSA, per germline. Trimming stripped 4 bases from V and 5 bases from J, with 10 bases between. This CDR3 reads CASSSLLLDTQYF. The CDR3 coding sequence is TGTGCCAGCAGCTCCCTCCTGTTAGATACGCAGTATTTT.

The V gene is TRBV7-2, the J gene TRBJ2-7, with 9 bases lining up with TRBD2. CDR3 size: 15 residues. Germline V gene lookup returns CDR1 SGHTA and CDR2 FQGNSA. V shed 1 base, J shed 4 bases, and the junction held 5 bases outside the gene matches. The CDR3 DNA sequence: TGTGCCAGCAGCTTAGGGCGGGGGGGCCGGTACGAGCAGTACTTC. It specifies CASSLGRGGRYEQYF.

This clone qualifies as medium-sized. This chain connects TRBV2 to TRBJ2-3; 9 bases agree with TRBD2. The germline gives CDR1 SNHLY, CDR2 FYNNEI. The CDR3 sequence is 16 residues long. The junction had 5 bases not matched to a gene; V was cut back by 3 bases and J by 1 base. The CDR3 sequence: CASSDRSGGRTDTQYF. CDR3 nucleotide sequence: TGTGCCAGCAGTGACCGAAGCGGGGGGCGCACAGATACGCAGTATTTT. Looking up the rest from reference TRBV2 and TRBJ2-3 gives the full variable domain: EPEVTQTPSHQVTQMGQEVILRCVPISNHLYFYWYRQILGQKVEFLVSFYNNEISEKSEIFDDQFSVERPDGSNFTLKIRSTKLEDSAMYFCASSDRSGGRTDTQYFGPGTRLTVL.

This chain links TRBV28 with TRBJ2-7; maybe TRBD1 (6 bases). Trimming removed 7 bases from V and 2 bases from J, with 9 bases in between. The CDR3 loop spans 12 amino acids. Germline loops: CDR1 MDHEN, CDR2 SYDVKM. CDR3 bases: TGTGCCAGCAATAACAGGGCCTACGAGCAGTACTTC. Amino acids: CASNNRAYEQYF.

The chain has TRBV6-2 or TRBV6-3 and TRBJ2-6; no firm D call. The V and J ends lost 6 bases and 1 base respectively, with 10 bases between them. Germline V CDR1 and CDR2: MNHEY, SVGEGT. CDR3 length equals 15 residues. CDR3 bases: TGTGCCAGCAGCCAACAGTCTTCTGGGGCCAACGTCCTGACTTTC. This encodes CASSQQSSGANVLTF.

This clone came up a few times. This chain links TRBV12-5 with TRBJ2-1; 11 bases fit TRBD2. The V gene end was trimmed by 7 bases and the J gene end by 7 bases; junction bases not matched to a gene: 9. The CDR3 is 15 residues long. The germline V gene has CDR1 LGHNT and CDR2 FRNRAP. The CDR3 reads CASAHLAGGYNEQFF. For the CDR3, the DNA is TGTGCTAGTGCCCACCTAGCGGGAGGATATAATGAGCAGTTCTTC.

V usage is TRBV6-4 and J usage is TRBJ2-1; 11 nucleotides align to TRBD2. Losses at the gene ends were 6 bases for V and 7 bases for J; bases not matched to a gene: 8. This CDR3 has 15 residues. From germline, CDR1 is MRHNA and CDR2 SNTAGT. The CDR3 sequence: CASSDLAGGFNEQFF. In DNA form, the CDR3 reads TGTGCCAGCAGCGATCTAGCGGGAGGTTTTAATGAGCAGTTCTTC.

In DNA form, the CDR3 reads TGTGCCAGCAGCTTGCACAGGGGGGCGGATGAGCAGTTCTTC. Translating gives CASSLHRGADEQFF. The genes are TRBV5-8 and TRBJ2-1, with 8 positions matching TRBD1. J gave up 8 bases and V 1 base, and 5 bases lay outside the gene matches. This CDR3 has 14 amino acids. Germline CDR1 and CDR2: SGHTS and YDEGEE.

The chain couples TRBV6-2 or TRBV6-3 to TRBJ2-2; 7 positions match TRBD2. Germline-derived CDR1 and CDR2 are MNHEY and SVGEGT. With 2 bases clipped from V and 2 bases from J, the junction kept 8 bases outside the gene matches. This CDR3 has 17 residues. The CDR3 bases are TGTGCCAGCAGTTACCCCCCCGGGAGGCTTAACACCGGGGAGCTGTTTTTT. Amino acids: CASSYPPGRLNTGELFF.

The CDR3, as DNA: TGTGCCAGCAGTCCCCGGGGAGCGGGGGGCATTACTACCGGGGAGCTGTTTTTT. This translates into CASSPRGAGGITTGELFF. V usage is TRBV6-6 and J usage is TRBJ2-2, with 9 bases lining up with TRBD2. This CDR3 region has 18 residues. Germline V gene lookup returns CDR1 MNHNY and CDR2 SVGAGI (reference sequence). V trimming: 5 bases; J trimming: 5 bases; junction bases outside the gene matches: 15.

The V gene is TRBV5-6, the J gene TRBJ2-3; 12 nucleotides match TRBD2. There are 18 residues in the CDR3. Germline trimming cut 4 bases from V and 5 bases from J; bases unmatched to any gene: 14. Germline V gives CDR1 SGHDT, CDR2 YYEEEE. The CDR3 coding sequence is TGTGCCAGCAGCCCAGGACTAGCGGGATTCTCGGGGGGAGATACGCAGTATTTT. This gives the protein CASSPGLAGFSGGDTQYF.

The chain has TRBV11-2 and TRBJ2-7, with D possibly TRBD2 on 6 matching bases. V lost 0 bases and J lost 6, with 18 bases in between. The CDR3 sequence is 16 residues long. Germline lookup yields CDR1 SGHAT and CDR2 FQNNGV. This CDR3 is CASSLEGELLASEQYF. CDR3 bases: TGTGCCAGCAGCTTAGAAGGGGAATTACTAGCATCCGAGCAGTACTTC.

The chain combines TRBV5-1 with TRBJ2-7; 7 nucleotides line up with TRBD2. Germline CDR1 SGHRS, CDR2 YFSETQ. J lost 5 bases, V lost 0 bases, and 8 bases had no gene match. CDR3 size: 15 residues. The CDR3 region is CASSLAVRLADEQYF. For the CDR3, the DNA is TGCGCCAGCAGCTTGGCCGTACGACTAGCTGACGAGCAGTACTTC.

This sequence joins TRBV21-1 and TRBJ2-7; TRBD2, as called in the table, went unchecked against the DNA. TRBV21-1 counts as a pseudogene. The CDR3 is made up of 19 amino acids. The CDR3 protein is CASSKWDKGLAGTTYEQYF. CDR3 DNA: TGTGCCAGCAGCAAATGGGATAAGGGACTAGCGGGAACTACCTACGAGCAGTACTTC.

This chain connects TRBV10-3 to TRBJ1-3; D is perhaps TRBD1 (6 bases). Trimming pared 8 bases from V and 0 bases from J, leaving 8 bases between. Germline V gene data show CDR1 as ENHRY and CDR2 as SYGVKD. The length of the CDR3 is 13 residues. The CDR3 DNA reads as TGTGCCATCCGACAGGTCTCTGGAAACACCATATATTTT. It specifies CAIRQVSGNTIYF.

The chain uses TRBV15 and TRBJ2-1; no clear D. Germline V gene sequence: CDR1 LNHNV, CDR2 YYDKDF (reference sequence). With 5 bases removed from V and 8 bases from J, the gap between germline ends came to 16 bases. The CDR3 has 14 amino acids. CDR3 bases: TGTGCCACCAGCCCGACCACTACCCTCGATGAGCAGTTCTTC. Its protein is CATSPTTTLDEQFF.

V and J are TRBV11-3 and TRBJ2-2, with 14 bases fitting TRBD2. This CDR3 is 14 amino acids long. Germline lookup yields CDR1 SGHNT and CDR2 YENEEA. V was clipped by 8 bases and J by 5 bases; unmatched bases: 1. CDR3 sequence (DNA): TGTGCCAGCGGACTAGCGGGGGGAACCGGGGAGCTGTTTTTT. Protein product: CASGLAGGTGELFF.

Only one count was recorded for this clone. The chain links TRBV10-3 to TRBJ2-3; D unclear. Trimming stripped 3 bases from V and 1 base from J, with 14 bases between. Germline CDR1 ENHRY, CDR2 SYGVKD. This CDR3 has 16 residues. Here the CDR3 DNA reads TGTGCCATCAGTGATTATTTTGGCACAGGCACAGATACGCAGTATTTT. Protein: CAISDYFGTGTDTQYF.

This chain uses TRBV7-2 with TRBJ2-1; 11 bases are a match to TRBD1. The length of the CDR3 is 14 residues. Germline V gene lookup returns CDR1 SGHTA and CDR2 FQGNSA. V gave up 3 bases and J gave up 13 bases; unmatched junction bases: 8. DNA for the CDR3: TGTGCCAGCAGCTTGGGACAGGGGGTTGGTGAACAGTTCTTC. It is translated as CASSLGQGVGEQFF.

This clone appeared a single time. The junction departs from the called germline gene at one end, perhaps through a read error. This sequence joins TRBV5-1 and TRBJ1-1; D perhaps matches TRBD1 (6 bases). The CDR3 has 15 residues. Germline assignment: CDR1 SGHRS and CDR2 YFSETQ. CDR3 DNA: TGCGTCAGCAGTAATACGGGACACCTGAACACTGAAGCTTTCTTT. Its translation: CVSSNTGHLNTEAFF.

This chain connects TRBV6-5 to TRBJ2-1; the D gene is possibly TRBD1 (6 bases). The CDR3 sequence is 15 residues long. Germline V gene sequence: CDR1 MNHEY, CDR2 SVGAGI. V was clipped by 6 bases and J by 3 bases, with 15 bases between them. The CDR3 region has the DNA TGTGCCAGCAGGAAGGACAGAGAGAGCTACAATGAGCAGTTCTTC. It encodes CASRKDRESYNEQFF.